Shown below are 24 T cell receptor beta chains from a single sample sequenced in a study of T-cell memory formation after mild COVID-19. TCRdb reprocessed the 5' RACE reads with MiXCR, giving one entry per CDR3 protein. The data contain hundreds of thousands of distinct CDR3 sequences, 25% to 30% of them singletons. Material: PBMCs or a T cell subset sorted from them (not recorded which). All receptors come from an adult woman who had mild COVID-19 (a few samples of this study predate the infection). Cell type and time point are not known.

In its sample, this clonotype was seen a few times. The rearrangement joins TRBV6-5 to TRBJ2-1; D gene uncertain. Between the trimmed V and J ends, which lost 0 bases and 8 bases, there was a span of 17 bases. There are 16 residues in the CDR3. Germline lookup yields CDR1 MNHEY and CDR2 SVGAGI. CDR3 in amino acids: CASSYSKWAHQDEQFF. The CDR3 DNA reads TGTGCCAGCAGTTACTCGAAATGGGCCCATCAGGATGAGCAGTTCTTC.

This chain connects TRBV5-1 to TRBJ1-3, with a possible D match to TRBD1 (5 bases). V was cut by 1 base and J by 6 bases, with 11 bases left in between. Germline V lookup: CDR1 SGHRS, CDR2 YFSETQ. The CDR3 is 14 residues long. The CDR3 DNA follows: TGCGCCAGCAGCTTGAACCCTGGACAAAACACCATATATTTT. It specifies CASSLNPGQNTIYF.

This clonotype occurred a few times. This chain connects TRBV7-2 to TRBJ2-1; TRBD2 is a possible D gene (6 bases). CDR1 and CDR2 (germline): SGHTA, FQGNSA. This CDR3 is 13 amino acids long. V lost 7 bases to trimming and J lost 10 bases, with 17 bases between them. CDR3 amino acids: CASKDYLREEQFF. The CDR3 nucleotides read TGTGCCAGCAAGGACTACCTGAGAGAGGAGCAGTTCTTC.

This clonotype was detected only a few times. The chain links TRBV12-3 or TRBV12-4 to TRBJ2-5; D gene unclear. Trimming cost V 7 bases and J 1 base, with 16 bases left between them. The CDR3 has 15 amino acids. The CDR3 DNA follows: TGTGCCAGCACTATAACTGTGGGGATCCAAGAGACCCAGTACTTC. The encoded protein is CASTITVGIQETQYF.

In this sample, this clonotype turned up a few times. V gene TRBV12-3 or TRBV12-4 combines with J gene TRBJ2-3; D call uncertain. This CDR3 is built from 12 residues. Deletions cut 3 bases from V and 4 bases from J, with 5 bases between. The CDR3 DNA reads TGTGCCAGCAGTTTTCCCTCAGATACGCAGTATTTT. This gives the protein CASSFPSDTQYF.

This clonotype has just a few counts. CDR3 region: CASSLDSQETQYF. CDR3 DNA sequence: TGTGCCAGCAGCTTGGACAGCCAAGAGACCCAGTACTTC. The rearrangement links TRBV5-6 to TRBJ2-5; D is ambiguous. Germline CDR1 and CDR2: SGHDT and YYEEEE. The CDR3 covers 13 residues. The V end was cut by 0 bases, the J end by 1 base, with 4 bases between.

This clonotype was detected once. The chain recombines TRBV12-3 or TRBV12-4 with TRBJ1-1; D is perhaps TRBD1 (6 bases). This CDR3 region has 16 residues. Deletions cut 4 bases from V and 2 bases from J, with 17 bases between. CDR3 loop: CASSSSSGVRNTEAFF. The CDR3 coding sequence is TGTGCCAGCAGTTCCTCCTCAGGGGTCCGAAACACTGAAGCTTTCTTT.

This chain joins TRBV5-4 and TRBJ2-4, with D perhaps TRBD1 or TRBD2 (6 bases each). There are 15 residues in the CDR3. In germline, CDR1 is SGHNT, CDR2 YYREEE (reference sequence). Trimming cost V 0 bases and J 5 bases, with 12 bases left between them. CDR3 nucleotide sequence: TGTGCCAGCAGCTTGGGTGGGGGGCCCCAAAACATTCAGTACTTC. Translation gives CASSLGGGPQNIQYF.

This chain connects TRBV29-1 to TRBJ2-7; D is tentatively TRBD1 or TRBD2 (5 bases each). The CDR3 sequence is 11 residues long. Germline CDR1 reads SQVTM; CDR2 reads ANQGSEA. Trimming removed 6 bases from V and 3 bases from J, with 9 bases in between. The CDR3 sequence is CSVGTVYEQYF. CDR3 in DNA: TGCAGCGTCGGGACGGTCTACGAGCAGTACTTC.

The table lists this clonotype with a few counts. This chain uses TRBV12-3 or TRBV12-4 with TRBJ2-1; 12 bases map to TRBD1. There are 15 residues in the CDR3. Trimming cost V 6 bases and J 5 bases; bases outside gene matches: 5. The CDR3 here is CASRPGTGGNNEQFF. The CDR3, as DNA: TGTGCCAGCAGACCCGGGACAGGGGGCAACAATGAGCAGTTCTTC.

The gene calls are TRBV12-3 or TRBV12-4 and TRBJ2-7; D gene uncertain. Trimming left V 2 bases short and J 4 bases short, with 12 bases between. The CDR3 spans 14 residues. As DNA, the CDR3 is TGTGCCAGCAGTTTAAAAACATACTTTTACGAGCAGTACTTC. Amino acid sequence: CASSLKTYFYEQYF.

This clonotype was seen more than once but under ten times. The J gene is TRBJ1-3, the V gene TRBV4-1; 10 bases map to TRBD1. Germline V gives CDR1 MGHRA, CDR2 YSYEKL. With 3 bases clipped from V and 4 bases from J, the junction kept 27 bases outside the gene matches. The CDR3 spans 23 residues. CDR3 in DNA: TGCGCCAGCAGCCATCTAATTGGCTCCCGGGACAGGGGCCACCGCGAAGCGGGAAACACCATATATTTT. Residues: CASSHLIGSRDRGHREAGNTIYF.

This clonotype was observed a handful of times. The chain joins TRBV20-1 to TRBJ2-7; 10 bases agree with TRBD1. This CDR3 comprises 13 residues. The germline CDR1 and CDR2 sequences are DFQATT and SNEGSKA (reference sequence). V shed 6 bases, J shed 4 bases, and the junction held 6 bases outside the gene matches. CDR3 protein: CSARQGARYEQYF. The DNA for the CDR3 is TGCAGTGCGCGACAGGGGGCTAGATACGAGCAGTACTTC.

This clonotype was observed at least ten times. The chain has TRBV7-9 and TRBJ2-7, with 10 bases that match TRBD2. Germline CDR1 is SEHNR and CDR2 is FQNEAQ (reference sequence). The V segment lost 5 bases and the J segment 2 bases; nucleotides outside the gene matches: 3. This CDR3 spans 14 amino acids. The CDR3 reads CASSRTSGTYEQYF. Written as DNA, the CDR3 is TGTGCCAGCAGCCGGACTAGCGGCACCTACGAGCAGTACTTC.

This clonotype was found a few times. The chain's CDR3 is CASSYSIGGTYEQYF. The CDR3 DNA reads TGTGCCAGCAGTTACTCGATTGGCGGAACCTACGAGCAGTACTTC. The chain is built from TRBV6-2 or TRBV6-3 and TRBJ2-7; D remains ambiguous. Germline loops: CDR1 MNHEY, CDR2 SVGEGT. Trimming removed 0 bases from V and 2 bases from J, with 11 bases in between. The CDR3 extends over 15 amino acids.

This clonotype has just a few counts. CDR3 sequence: CASSGGTGGGGSNQPQHF. CDR3 DNA: TGTGCCAGCAGTGGCGGGACAGGGGGCGGAGGAAGCAATCAGCCCCAGCATTTT. The chain recombines TRBV2 with TRBJ1-5; 12 bases match TRBD1. Germline V gives CDR1 SNHLY, CDR2 FYNNEI. The J segment lost 1 base and the V segment lost 4 bases, leaving 8 bases of the junction unmatched. This CDR3 is built from 18 residues.

The gene calls are TRBV27 and TRBJ2-5, with no clear D. Germline values: CDR1 MNHEY, CDR2 SMNVEV (reference sequence). CDR3 length: 16 amino acids. The ends were cut back, 1 base at V and 2 bases at J, with 14 bases in the middle. This CDR3 is CASSLFHTDGQETQYF. The DNA for the CDR3 is TGTGCCAGCAGTTTATTCCACACCGACGGACAAGAGACCCAGTACTTC.

This sequence joins TRBV18 and TRBJ2-3; D is unclear. With 0 bases removed from V and 1 base from J, the gap between germline ends came to 11 bases. The CDR3 consists of 16 residues. Germline lookup yields CDR1 KGHSH and CDR2 LQKENI. The CDR3 region has the DNA TGTGCCAGCTCACCACCGCCACCCGATCGCACAGATACGCAGTATTTT. It codes for CASSPPPPDRTDTQYF. Variable domain in full (rest from reference TRBV18 and TRBJ2-3): NAGVMQNPRHLVRRRGQEARLRCSPMKGHSHVYWYRQLPEEGLKFMVYLQKENIIDESGMPKERFSAEFPKEGPSILRIQQVVRGDSAAYFCASSPPPPDRTDTQYFGPGTRLTVL.

The rearrangement uses TRBV30 and TRBJ2-2; no clear D gene. Germline lookup yields CDR1 GTSNPN and CDR2 SVGIG (reference sequence). The CDR3 has 14 amino acids. Trimming took off 0 bases at V and 4 bases at J, with 9 bases between the two ends. The CDR3 here is CAWSVPRRTGELFF. The CDR3 nucleotides read TGTGCCTGGAGTGTACCGAGGCGCACCGGGGAGCTGTTTTTT.

This clonotype was seen more than once but under ten times. The rearrangement joins TRBV20-1 to TRBJ1-4; D is ambiguous. The CDR3 is 13 amino acids. V lost 6 bases to trimming and J lost 7 bases, with 15 bases between them. The germline gives CDR1 DFQATT, CDR2 SNEGSKA (reference sequence). CDR3 region: CSALGPGSEKLFF. CDR3 DNA sequence: TGCAGTGCACTCGGACCCGGGAGTGAAAAACTGTTTTTT.

This clonotype was seen only a few times. The chain is built from TRBV12-3 or TRBV12-4 and TRBJ1-2; D uncertain. The CDR3 loop spans 11 amino acids. Between the trimmed V and J ends, which lost 7 bases and 4 bases, there was a span of 7 bases. The CDR3 region is CASTSSYGYTF. The DNA for the CDR3 is TGTGCCAGCACCTCCTCCTATGGCTACACCTTC.

The chain combines TRBV7-6 with TRBJ2-5; D perhaps matches TRBD2 (6 bases). Trimming took off 10 bases at V and 2 bases at J, with 17 bases between the two ends. Germline CDR1 reads SGHVS; CDR2 reads FNYEAQ. The CDR3 is 14 amino acids. CDR3 sequence (DNA): TGTGCCACCAGAGGGCGGGGAGCTCAAGAGACCCAGTACTTC. It translates to CATRGRGAQETQYF.

The sample holds a few counts of this clonotype. The chain recombines TRBV6-2 or TRBV6-3 with TRBJ2-2; no definite D call. CDR1 is MNHEY, CDR2 SVGEGT, per germline. V dropped 6 bases and J dropped 6 bases, with 11 bases sitting between them. The CDR3 sequence is 13 residues long. The CDR3 protein is CASSPVPAGELFF. CDR3 nucleotides: TGTGCCAGCAGCCCTGTCCCCGCCGGGGAGCTGTTTTTT.

The table lists this clonotype with a few counts. The V and J genes are TRBV4-1 and TRBJ2-6; the D gene is possibly TRBD2 (5 bases). The length of the CDR3 is 17 residues. Looked up from germline, CDR1 is MGHRA and CDR2 is YSYEKL. Trimming removed 2 bases from V and 2 bases from J, with 13 bases in between. CDR3 protein: CASSQTGYFPGANVLTF. DNA for the CDR3: TGCGCCAGCAGCCAAACGGGATATTTTCCTGGGGCCAACGTCCTGACTTTC.